This TCR beta chain was obtained from a study of post-analysis software for immune sequencing data. Study details: The disease courses covered relapsing-remitting, secondary progressive and progressive-relapsing multiple sclerosis. Study-wide results and caveats: Pronounced co-clustering by F measure was evident among identically batched samples. Patients carried roughly 5 TRBV segments more frequently than controls did, and TRBV5-6, TRBV5-1 and TRBV20-1 were among them. Compared with controls, patients showed significantly lower normalized Chao1 diversity.

Germline assignment: CDR1 DFQATT and CDR2 SNEGSKA (reference sequence). V lost 1 base and J lost 3; bases outside the gene matches: 5. The CDR3 length is 14 residues. As concerns this clonotype: Its antigen remains unidentified.

Libraries were made from TCR beta cDNA, and they carried unique molecular identifiers. TCRdb re-called the PCR reads through MiXCR, storing one row per CDR3 protein. The sample has some 890,000 distinct CDR3 sequences, roughly half seen once. The sample was blood. The J gene is TRBJ2-7, the V gene TRBV20-1; 8 nucleotides line up with TRBD2. The source is a girl aged 5-17 years with multiple sclerosis. The CDR3 protein is CSARVRAGVYEQYF. The CDR3 nucleotides are TGCAGTGCTAGAGTTCGAGCGGGAGTCTACGAGCAGTACTTC.